This T cell receptor (beta chain) is drawn from a study of T cell repertoires in cytomegalovirus infection. For the study at large: Based on public TCR beta signatures, there were indications of CMV infection and of a matching HLA type. General study points: Predominance within the ex vivo response was attributable to HLA-C-restricted CMV-specific TCR beta clonotypes. Identification of carriers of CMV plus the relevant HLA was performed using cumulative public TCR beta family frequency.

In TCRdb, the reads were re-called with MiXCR into one record per CDR3 protein. Here the sample spans roughly 230,000 distinct CDR3 sequences, under 25% being singletons. As to this clonotype: As yet, its antigen is unknown.

What was sequenced was CD8+ T cells from PBMCs. This TCR came from a human donor in good health (CMV status not recorded). Some clones in this sample may be carry-over from other donors' samples.

The CDR3 reads CASSLISWPSGGYNEQFF. CDR3 nucleotides: TGTGCCAGCAGTTTAATTTCTTGGCCTAGCGGGGGTTACAATGAGCAGTTCTTC. This chain connects TRBV28 to TRBJ2-1, with TRBD2 matching 10 bases. V lost 2 bases and J lost 4; bases outside the gene matches: 11. The germline CDR1 and CDR2 sequences are MDHEN and SYDVKM. There are 18 residues in the CDR3.